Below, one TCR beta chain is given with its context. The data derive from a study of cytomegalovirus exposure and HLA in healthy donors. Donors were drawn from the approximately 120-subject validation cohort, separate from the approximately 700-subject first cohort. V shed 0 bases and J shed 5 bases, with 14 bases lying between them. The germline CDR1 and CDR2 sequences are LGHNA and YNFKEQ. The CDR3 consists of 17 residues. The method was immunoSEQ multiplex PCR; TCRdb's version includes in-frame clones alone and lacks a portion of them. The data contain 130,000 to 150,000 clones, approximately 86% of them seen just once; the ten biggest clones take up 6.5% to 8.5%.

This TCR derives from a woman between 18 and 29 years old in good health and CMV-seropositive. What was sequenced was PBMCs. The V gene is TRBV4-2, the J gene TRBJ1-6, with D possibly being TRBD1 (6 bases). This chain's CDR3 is CASSQEGMGANNSPLHF. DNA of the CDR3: TGTGCCAGCAGCCAAGAGGGGATGGGGGCGAATAATTCACCCCTCCACTTT.